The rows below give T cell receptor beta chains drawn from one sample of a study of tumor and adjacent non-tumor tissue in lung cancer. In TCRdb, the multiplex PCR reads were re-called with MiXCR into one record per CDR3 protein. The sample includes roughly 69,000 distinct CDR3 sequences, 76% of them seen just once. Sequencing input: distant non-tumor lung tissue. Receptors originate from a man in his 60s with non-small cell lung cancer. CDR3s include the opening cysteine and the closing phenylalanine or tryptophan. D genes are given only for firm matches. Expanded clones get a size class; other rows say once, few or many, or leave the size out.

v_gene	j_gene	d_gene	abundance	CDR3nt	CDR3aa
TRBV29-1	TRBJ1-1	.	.	TGCAGCGTAGGGATGCCGAGCGAAGCTGTATTT	CSVGMPSEAVF
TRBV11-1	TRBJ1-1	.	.	TGTGCCAGCAGCTCGGCCCCGGGGGCTGAAGCTTTCTTT	CASSSAPGAEAFF
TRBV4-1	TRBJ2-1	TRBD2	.	TGCGCCAGCAGCAACTTACTAGCGGGAGGTCTGGGTAAGCAGTTCTTC	CASSNLLAGGLGKQFF
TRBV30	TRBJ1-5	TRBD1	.	TGTGCCTGGAGTGCGGGGACAGGGAACAATCAGCCCCAGCACTTT	CAWSAGTGNNQPQHF
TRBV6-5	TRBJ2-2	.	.	TGTACCAGCAGTTACGCAGGTCCAAACACCAGTGAGCTGTTTTTT	CTSSYAGPNTSELFF
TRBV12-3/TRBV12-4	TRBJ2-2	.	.	TGTGCCAACAGTTTGGGAGGAGGCCGAGGCACCGGGGAGCTGTTTTTT	CANSLGGGRGTGELFF
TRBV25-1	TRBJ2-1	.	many	TGTGCCAGCAGAGGACCTCGGGGACGCTCCTACAATGAGCAGTTCTTC	CASRGPRGRSYNEQFF
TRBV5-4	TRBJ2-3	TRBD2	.	TGTTCCAGCAGCCCTACCGAGCGGGAACCGGGAGATACGCAGTATTTT	CSSSPTEREPGDTQYF
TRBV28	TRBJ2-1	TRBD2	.	TGTGCCAGCAACACTCTAGCGGGAGGGAGCAACGAGCAGTTCTTC	CASNTLAGGSNEQFF
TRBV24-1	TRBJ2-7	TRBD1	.	TGTGCCACCAGTGATTTGCGAACCCAAGCGGGACAGGGTGTCTACGAGCAATACTTC	CATSDLRTQAGQGVYEQYF
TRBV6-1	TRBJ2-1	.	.	TGTGCCAGCAGTAAGTATTCAGCAAGTTCCTACAATGAGCAGTTCTTC	CASSKYSASSYNEQFF
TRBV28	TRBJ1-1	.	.	TGTGCCAGTAATAGAGCCGGGACAACCCTGGCTTTCTTT	CASNRAGTTLAFF
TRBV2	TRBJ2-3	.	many	TGTGCCAGCACGCTTACAGGGCGCACAGATACGCAGTATTTT	CASTLTGRTDTQYF
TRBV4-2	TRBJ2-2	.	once	TGTGCCAGCAGCCCAATAGCGGCAGGGACACGAGGGGACACCGGTGAGCTGTTTTTT	CASSPIAAGTRGDTGELFF
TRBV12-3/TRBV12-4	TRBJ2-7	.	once	TGTGCCAGCAATTTGCACCCAGGGCTGGGGTCTTACGAGCAGTACTTC	CASNLHPGLGSYEQYF
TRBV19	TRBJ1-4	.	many	TGTGCCAGTAGTTCGAGGGACGGGGAAAAACTGTTTTTT	CASSSRDGEKLFF
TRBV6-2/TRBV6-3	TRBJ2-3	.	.	TGTGCCAGCAGTCTCTCTGGACGTTCTAATCAGCCCCAGTATTTT	CASSLSGRSNQPQYF
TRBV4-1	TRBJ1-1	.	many	TGCGCCAGCACCGGACCTTTAAGGGGGACTGAAGCTTTCTTT	CASTGPLRGTEAFF
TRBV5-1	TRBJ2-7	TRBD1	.	TGCGCCAGCAGCTGGGGGACAGGAGACGAGCAGTACTTC	CASSWGTGDEQYF
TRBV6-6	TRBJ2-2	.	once	TGTACCAGCAGTTACTTAGCAGCGAACATCGGGGACCTGTTTTTT	CTSSYLAANIGDLFF
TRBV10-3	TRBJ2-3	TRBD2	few	TGTGCCGCCCTTCCACTAGCGGGAGGCCCTGATACGCAGTATTTT	CAALPLAGGPDTQYF
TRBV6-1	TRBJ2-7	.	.	TGTGCCAGCGGTAAAGAACGGGCAGCCTACTTC	CASGKERAAYF
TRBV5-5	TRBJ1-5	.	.	TGTGCCTGCAGCTTAGTCGGGGGGGACAGCAATCAGCCCCAGCATTTT	CACSLVGGDSNQPQHF
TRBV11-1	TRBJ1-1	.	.	TGTGCTATCAGCTTAGCGCCTGGGGCTGAAGCTTTCTTT	CAISLAPGAEAFF
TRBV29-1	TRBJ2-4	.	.	TGCAGTGATCTTAGAGGGGAGATGAACATTCAGTACTTC	CSDLRGEMNIQYF
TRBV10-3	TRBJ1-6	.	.	TGTGCCATCAGTGAGTCAAACCGGTCACCTCTCCACTTT	CAISESNRSPLHF
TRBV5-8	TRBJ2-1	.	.	TGTACCAGCAGCTATCCACCTCTCGTGCAGTTTTTC	CTSSYPPLVQFF
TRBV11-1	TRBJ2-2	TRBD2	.	TGCGCCAGCCGACGACTGGGAGGGACCGGGGAGCTGTTCTTT	CASRRLGGTGELFF